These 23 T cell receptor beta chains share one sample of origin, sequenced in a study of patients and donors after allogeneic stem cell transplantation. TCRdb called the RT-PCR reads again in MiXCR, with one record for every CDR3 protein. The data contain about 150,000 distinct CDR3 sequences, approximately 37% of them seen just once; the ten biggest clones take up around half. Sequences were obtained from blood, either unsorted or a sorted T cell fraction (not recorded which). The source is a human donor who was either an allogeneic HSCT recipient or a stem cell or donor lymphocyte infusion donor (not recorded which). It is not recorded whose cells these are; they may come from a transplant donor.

The CDR3 region is CSVPWKGKYGYTF. The CDR3 DNA is TGCAGCGTGCCCTGGAAGGGAAAGTATGGCTACACCTTC. The chain couples TRBV29-1 to TRBJ1-2; D uncertain. The CDR3 runs 13 residues. Germline V gene data show CDR1 as SQVTM and CDR2 as ANQGSEA. V was pared by 6 bases and J by 5 bases, with 16 bases between.

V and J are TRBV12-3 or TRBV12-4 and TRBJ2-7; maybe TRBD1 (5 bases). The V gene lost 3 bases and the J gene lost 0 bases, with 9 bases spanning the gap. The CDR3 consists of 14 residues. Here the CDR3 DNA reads TGTGCCAGCAGTTTCGGCAGGGACTCCTACGAGCAGTACTTC. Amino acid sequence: CASSFGRDSYEQYF.

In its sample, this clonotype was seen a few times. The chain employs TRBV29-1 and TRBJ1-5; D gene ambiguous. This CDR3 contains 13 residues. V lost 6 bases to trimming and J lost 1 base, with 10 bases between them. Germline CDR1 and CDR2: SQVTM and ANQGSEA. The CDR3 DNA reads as TGCAGCGTCAAACCGGACAGCAATCAGCCCCAGCATTTT. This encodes CSVKPDSNQPQHF.

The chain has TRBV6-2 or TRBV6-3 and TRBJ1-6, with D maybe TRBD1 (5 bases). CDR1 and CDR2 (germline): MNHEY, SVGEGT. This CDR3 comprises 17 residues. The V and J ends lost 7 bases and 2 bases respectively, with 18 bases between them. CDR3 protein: CASTVGGIWPYNSPLHF. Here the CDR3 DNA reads TGTGCCAGCACCGTGGGGGGGATTTGGCCCTATAATTCACCCCTCCACTTT.

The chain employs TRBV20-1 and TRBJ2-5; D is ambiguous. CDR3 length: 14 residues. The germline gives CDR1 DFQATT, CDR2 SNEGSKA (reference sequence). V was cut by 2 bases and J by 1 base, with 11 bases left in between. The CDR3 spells CSARRGSAQETQYF. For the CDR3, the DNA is TGCAGTGCTAGAAGAGGTTCCGCCCAAGAGACCCAGTACTTC.

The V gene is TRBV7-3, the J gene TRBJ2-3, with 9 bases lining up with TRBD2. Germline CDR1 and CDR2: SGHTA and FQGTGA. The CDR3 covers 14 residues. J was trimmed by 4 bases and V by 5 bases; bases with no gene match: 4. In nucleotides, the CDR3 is TGTGCCAGCAGCACGGGACTAGCCGCAGATACGCAGTATTTT. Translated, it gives CASSTGLAADTQYF.

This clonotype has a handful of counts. CDR3 nucleotide sequence: TGTGCCAGCCTTAACAGGGAAAGTTATGGCTACACCTTC. It encodes CASLNRESYGYTF. The chain is built from TRBV11-2 and TRBJ1-2; a weak D match, TRBD1 (6 bases). The CDR3 covers 13 residues. Germline CDR1 and CDR2: SGHAT and FQNNGV. V dropped 8 bases and J dropped 5 bases, with 15 bases sitting between them.

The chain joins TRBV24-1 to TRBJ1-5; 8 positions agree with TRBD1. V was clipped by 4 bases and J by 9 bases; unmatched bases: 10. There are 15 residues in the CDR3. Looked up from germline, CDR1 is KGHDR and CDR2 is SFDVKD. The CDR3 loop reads CATSDNDRGGTPQHF. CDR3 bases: TGTGCCACCAGTGACAATGACAGGGGTGGAACGCCCCAGCATTTT.

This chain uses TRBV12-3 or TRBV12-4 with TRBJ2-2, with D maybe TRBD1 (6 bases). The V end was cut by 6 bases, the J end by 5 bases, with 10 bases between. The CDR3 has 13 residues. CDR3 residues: CASSRGQTGELFF. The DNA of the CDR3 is TGTGCCAGCAGCCGCGGACAGACCGGGGAGCTGTTTTTT.

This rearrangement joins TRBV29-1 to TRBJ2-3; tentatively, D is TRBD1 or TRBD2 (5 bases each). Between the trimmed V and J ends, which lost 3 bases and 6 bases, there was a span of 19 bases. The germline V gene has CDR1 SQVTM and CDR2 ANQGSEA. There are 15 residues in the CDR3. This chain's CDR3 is CSVEASGTPGDTQYF. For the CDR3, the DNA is TGCAGCGTTGAGGCCTCCGGGACCCCCGGGGATACGCAGTATTTT.

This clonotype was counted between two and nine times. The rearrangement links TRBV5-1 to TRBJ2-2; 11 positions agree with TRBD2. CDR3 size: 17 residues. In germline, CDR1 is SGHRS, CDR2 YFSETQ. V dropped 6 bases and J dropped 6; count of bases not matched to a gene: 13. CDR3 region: CASTLLAGVPSAGELFF. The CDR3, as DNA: TGCGCCAGCACCCTACTAGCGGGGGTCCCTTCGGCCGGGGAGCTGTTTTTT.

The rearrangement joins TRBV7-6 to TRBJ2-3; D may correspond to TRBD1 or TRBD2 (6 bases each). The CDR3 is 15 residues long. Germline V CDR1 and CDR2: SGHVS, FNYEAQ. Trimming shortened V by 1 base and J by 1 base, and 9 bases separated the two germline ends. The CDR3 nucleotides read TGTGCCAGCAGCTTAGGGGGGGCAGGCACAGATACGCAGTATTTT. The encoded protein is CASSLGGAGTDTQYF.

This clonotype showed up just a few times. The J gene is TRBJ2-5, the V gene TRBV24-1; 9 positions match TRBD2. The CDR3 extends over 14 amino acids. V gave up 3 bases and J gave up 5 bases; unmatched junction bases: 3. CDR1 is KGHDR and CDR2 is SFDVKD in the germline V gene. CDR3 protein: CATSDPGTSETQYF. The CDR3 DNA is TGTGCCACCAGTGATCCCGGGACTAGCGAGACCCAGTACTTC.

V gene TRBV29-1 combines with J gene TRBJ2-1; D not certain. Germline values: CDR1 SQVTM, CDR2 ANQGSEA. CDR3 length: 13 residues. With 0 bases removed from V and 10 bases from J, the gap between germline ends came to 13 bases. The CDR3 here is CSVEDGRQPEQFF. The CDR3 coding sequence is TGCAGCGTTGAAGATGGCAGGCAACCCGAGCAGTTCTTC.

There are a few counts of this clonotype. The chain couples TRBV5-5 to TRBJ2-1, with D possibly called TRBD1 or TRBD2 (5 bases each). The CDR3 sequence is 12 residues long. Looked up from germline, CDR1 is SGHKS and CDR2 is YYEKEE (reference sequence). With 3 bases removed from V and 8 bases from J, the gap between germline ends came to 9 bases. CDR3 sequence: CASSWVGHEQFF. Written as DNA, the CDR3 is TGTGCCAGCAGCTGGGTGGGACATGAGCAGTTCTTC.

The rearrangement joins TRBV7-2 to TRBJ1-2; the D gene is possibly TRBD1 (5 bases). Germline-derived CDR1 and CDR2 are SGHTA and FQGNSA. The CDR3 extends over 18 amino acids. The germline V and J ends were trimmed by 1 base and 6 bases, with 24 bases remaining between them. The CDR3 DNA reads TGTGCCAGCAGCTTAGGTTTAGTAGTCACAGGCAATCTTGATGGCTACACCTTC. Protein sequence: CASSLGLVVTGNLDGYTF.

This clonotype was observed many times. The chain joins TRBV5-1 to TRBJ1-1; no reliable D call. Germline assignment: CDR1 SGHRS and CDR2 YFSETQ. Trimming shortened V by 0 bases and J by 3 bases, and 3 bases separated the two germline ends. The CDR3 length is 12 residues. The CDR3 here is CASSLADTEAFF. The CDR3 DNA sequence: TGCGCCAGCAGCTTGGCGGACACTGAAGCTTTCTTT.

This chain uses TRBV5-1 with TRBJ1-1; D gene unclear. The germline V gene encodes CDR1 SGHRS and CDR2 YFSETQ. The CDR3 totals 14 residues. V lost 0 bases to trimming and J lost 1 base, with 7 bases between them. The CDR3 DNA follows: TGCGCCAGCAGCTTGGAGGAACCGAACACTGAAGCTTTCTTT. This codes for CASSLEEPNTEAFF. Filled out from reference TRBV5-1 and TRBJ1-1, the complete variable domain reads KAGVTQTPRYLIKTRGQQVTLSCSPISGHRSVSWYQQTPGQGLQFLFEYFSETQRNKGNFPGRFSGRQFSNSRSEMNVSTLELGDSALYLCASSLEEPNTEAFFGQGTRLTVV.

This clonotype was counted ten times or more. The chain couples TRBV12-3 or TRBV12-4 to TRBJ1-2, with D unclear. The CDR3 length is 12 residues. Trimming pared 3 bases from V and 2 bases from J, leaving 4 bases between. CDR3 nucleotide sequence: TGTGCCAGCAGTTTTGGGAACTATGGCTACACCTTC. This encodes CASSFGNYGYTF.

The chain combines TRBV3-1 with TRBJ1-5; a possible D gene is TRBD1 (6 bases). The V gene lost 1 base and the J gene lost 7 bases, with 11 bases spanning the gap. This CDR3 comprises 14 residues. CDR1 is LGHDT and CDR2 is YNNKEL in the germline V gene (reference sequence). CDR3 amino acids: CASSQGKGGQPQHF. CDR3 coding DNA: TGTGCCAGCAGCCAAGGGAAGGGGGGGCAGCCCCAGCATTTT.

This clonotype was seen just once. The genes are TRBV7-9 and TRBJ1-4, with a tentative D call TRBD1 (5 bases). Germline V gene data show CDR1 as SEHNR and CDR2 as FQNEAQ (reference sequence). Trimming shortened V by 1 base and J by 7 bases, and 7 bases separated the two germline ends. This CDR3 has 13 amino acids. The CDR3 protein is CASSLVGAEKLFF. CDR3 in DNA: TGTGCCAGCAGCTTAGTCGGGGCTGAAAAACTGTTTTTT.

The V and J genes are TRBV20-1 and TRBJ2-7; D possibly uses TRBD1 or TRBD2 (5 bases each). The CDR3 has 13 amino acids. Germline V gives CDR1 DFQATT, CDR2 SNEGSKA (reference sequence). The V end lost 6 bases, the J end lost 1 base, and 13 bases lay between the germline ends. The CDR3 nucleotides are TGCAGTGCAGTGGGGGTAGCTTCCTACGAGCAGTACGTC. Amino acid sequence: CSAVGVASYEQYV.

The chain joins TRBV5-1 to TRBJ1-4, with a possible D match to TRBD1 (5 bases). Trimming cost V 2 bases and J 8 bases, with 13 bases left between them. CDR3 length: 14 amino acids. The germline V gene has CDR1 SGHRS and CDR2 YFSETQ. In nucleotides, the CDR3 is TGCGCCAGCAGCTTAGACGGGACCGAAGAAAAACTGTTTTTT. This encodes CASSLDGTEEKLFF.